A single sample gave rise to the 10 T cell receptor beta chains below, sequenced in a study of T cells in Graves' hyperthyroidism and ophthalmopathy. Amplified TCR beta CDR3 regions came from RNA transcripts. Using the HTBI primer set, a first-round RT-PCR was run on the TCR CDR3. TCRdb re-called the multiplex PCR reads through MiXCR, storing one row per CDR3 protein. The sample holds under 350,000 distinct CDR3 sequences, roughly an eighth seen once. The sequenced material came from blood. The source is a woman between 40 and 50 years old with Graves' hyperthyroidism.

This clonotype was detected ten times or more. The rearrangement joins TRBV20-1 to TRBJ1-1; TRBD1 matches 7 bases. Germline-derived CDR1 and CDR2 are DFQATT and SNEGSKA (reference sequence). This CDR3 contains 14 residues. With 6 bases clipped from V and 6 bases from J, the junction kept 13 bases outside the gene matches. In nucleotides, the CDR3 is TGCAGTGCCAGGAGACAGGGTGTGAAATCTGAAGCTTTCTTT. Its protein is CSARRQGVKSEAFF.

This clonotype came up a few times. A much larger clone differs by one base, so this may be a read error. The chain carries TRBV3-1 and TRBJ1-1; no clear D gene. Trimming pared 4 bases from V and 3 bases from J, leaving 6 bases between. The germline gives CDR1 LGHDT, CDR2 YNNKEL (reference sequence). The CDR3 length is 12 residues. The DNA for the CDR3 is TGTGCCAGCAGCCCCCCCCACACTGAAGCTTTCTTT. It yields the protein CASSPPHTEAFF.

This clonotype was observed at least ten times. This chain joins TRBV10-2 and TRBJ1-5; a possible D gene is TRBD1 (6 bases). This CDR3 contains 16 residues. Between the trimmed V and J ends, which lost 4 bases and 1 base, there was a span of 14 bases. CDR1 and CDR2 (germline): WSHSY, SAAADI. The CDR3 region has the DNA TGCGCCAGCAGTGGGCCCCAGGGGACAAGCAATCAGCCCCAGCATTTT. This sequence encodes CASSGPQGTSNQPQHF.

This clonotype was found many times. J is TRBJ1-2 and V is TRBV7-9, with 8 positions matching TRBD1. Germline assignment: CDR1 SEHNR and CDR2 FQNEAQ (reference sequence). After removal of 4 bases from V and 11 bases from J, the junction contained 6 bases not matched to a gene. The CDR3 contains 12 residues. The CDR3 region is CASSSGQGGYTF. The CDR3 bases are TGTGCCAGCAGCTCCGGACAGGGAGGATACACCTTC.

This clonotype was counted many times. The V gene is TRBV29-1, the J gene TRBJ2-5; D is ambiguous. Germline V gene data show CDR1 as SQVTM and CDR2 as ANQGSEA. The V gene lost 4 bases and the J gene lost 1 base, with 13 bases spanning the gap. The CDR3 is made up of 14 amino acids. This CDR3 reads CSVVSRWPQETQYF. The CDR3 nucleotides read TGCAGCGTTGTCTCTCGATGGCCCCAAGAGACCCAGTACTTC.

The sample holds many counts of this clonotype. The J gene is TRBJ2-7, the V gene TRBV20-1, with D maybe TRBD1 (6 bases). Germline assignment: CDR1 DFQATT and CDR2 SNEGSKA (reference sequence). The CDR3 covers 14 residues. V dropped 0 bases and J dropped 6 bases, with 15 bases sitting between them. The CDR3: CSARDSQGLGEQYF. The CDR3 DNA follows: TGCAGTGCTAGAGATAGCCAGGGGTTGGGCGAGCAGTACTTC.

This clonotype was found many times. The gene calls are TRBV20-1 and TRBJ2-7; D ambiguous. This CDR3 is 15 amino acids long. Germline V lookup: CDR1 DFQATT, CDR2 SNEGSKA (reference sequence). V gave up 0 bases and J gave up 3 bases, with 15 bases separating them. CDR3 sequence: CSARDKPRRFYEQYF. CDR3 coding DNA: TGCAGTGCTAGAGATAAACCCAGGCGGTTCTACGAGCAGTACTTC.

This clonotype has at least ten counts. This chain joins TRBV12-3 or TRBV12-4 and TRBJ2-3; D gene ambiguous. The CDR3 length is 12 residues. V was clipped by 4 bases and J by 2 bases, with 4 bases between them. Here the CDR3 reads CASSSDTDTQYF. The CDR3 nucleotides are TGTGCCAGCAGTTCTGACACAGATACGCAGTATTTT.

Regarding this clonotype: A clone one base away is much larger, so this may be a read error. V gene TRBV10-3 combines with J gene TRBJ2-3; no definite D call. Germline V lookup: CDR1 ENHRY, CDR2 SYGVKD. V was cut by 2 bases and J by 3 bases, with 3 bases left in between. The CDR3 runs to 12 residues. CDR3 amino acids: CAISEPTDTQYF. The CDR3 DNA reads as TGTGCCATCAGTGAGCCAACAGATACGCAGTATTTT.

This clonotype was seen repeatedly, ten times or more. V usage is TRBV2 and J usage is TRBJ1-2, with no clear D. From germline, CDR1 is SNHLY and CDR2 FYNNEI. V gave up 7 bases and J gave up 3 bases, with 9 bases separating them. This CDR3 is 12 amino acids long. Here the CDR3 DNA reads TGTGCCAGCACGGGCAGAGACTATGGCTACACCTTC. Its protein product is CASTGRDYGYTF.